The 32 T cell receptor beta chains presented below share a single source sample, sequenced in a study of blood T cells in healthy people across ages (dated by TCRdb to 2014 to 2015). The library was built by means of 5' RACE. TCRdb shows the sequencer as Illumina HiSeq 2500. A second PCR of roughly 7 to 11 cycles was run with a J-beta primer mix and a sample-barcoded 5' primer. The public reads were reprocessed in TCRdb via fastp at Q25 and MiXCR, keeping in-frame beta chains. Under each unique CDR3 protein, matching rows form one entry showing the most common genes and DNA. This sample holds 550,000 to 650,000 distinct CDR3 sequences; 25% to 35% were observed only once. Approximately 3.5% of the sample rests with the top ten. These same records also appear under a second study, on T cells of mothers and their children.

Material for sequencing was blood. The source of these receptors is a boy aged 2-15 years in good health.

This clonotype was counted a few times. In DNA form, the CDR3 reads TGCAGCGTTTACGGGGGGGAATCCGGGGAGCTGTTTTTT. It specifies CSVYGGESGELFF. V usage is TRBV29-1 and J usage is TRBJ2-2; TRBD2 agrees at 8 bases. The CDR3 contains 13 residues. Trimming cost V 5 bases and J 6 bases; bases outside gene matches: 5. Germline lookup yields CDR1 SQVTM and CDR2 ANQGSEA.

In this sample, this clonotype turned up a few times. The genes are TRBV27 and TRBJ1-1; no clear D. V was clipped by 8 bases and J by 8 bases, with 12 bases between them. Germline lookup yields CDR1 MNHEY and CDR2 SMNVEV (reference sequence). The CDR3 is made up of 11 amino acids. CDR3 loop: CASYAGYEAFF. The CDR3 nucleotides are TGTGCCAGCTATGCAGGTTACGAAGCTTTCTTT.

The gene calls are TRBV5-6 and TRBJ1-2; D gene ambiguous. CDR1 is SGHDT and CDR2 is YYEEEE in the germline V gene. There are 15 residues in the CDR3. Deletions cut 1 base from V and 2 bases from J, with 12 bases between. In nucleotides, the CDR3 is TGTGCCAGCAGCTTGAAGAGTGGCCGAAACTATGGCTACACCTTC. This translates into CASSLKSGRNYGYTF.

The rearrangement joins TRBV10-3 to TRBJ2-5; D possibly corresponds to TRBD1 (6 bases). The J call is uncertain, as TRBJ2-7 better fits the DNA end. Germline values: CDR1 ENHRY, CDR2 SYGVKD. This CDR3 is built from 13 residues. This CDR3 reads CAISGTERDEQYF. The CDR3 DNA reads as TGTGCCATCAGTGGGACAGAACGGGACGAGCAGTACTTC.

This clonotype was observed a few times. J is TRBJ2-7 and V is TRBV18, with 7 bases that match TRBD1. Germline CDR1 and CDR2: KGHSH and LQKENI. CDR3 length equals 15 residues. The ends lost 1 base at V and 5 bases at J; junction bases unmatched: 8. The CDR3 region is CASSPRAGGPDEQYF. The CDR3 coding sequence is TGTGCCAGCTCACCACGGGCAGGGGGTCCGGACGAGCAGTACTTC.

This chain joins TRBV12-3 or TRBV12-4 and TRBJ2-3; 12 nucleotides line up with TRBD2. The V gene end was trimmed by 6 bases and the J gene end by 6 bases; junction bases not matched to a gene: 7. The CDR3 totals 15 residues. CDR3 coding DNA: TGTGCCAGCAGCCTCCTAGCGGGGGGGTTTGATACGCAGTATTTT. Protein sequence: CASSLLAGGFDTQYF.

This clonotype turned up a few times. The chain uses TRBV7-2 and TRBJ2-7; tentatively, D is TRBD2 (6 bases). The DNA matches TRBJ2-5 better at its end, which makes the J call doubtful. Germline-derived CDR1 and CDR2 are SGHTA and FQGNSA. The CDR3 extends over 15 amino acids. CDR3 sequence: CASSLKRAMSETQYF. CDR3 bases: TGTGCCAGCAGCTTGAAGCGGGCGATGTCCGAGACCCAGTACTTC.

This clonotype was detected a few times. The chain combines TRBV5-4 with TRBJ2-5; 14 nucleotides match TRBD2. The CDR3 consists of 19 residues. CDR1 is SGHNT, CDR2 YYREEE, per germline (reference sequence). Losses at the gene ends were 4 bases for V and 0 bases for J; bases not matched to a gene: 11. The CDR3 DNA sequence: TGTGCCAGCAGCGGGCAATCGGGACTAGCGGGGGCTTACCAAGAGACCCAGTACTTC. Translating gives CASSGQSGLAGAYQETQYF.

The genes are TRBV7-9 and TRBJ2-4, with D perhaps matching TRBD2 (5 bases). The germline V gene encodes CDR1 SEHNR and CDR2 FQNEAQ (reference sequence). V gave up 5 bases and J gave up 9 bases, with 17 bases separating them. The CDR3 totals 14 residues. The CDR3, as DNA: TGTGCCAGCAGCAATTCGGCGGGTTTGGGCATTCAGTACTTC. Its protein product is CASSNSAGLGIQYF.

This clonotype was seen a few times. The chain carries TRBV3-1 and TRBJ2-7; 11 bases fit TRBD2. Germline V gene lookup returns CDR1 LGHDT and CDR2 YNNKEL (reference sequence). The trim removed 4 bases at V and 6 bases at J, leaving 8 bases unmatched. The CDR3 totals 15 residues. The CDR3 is CASSLSGGAGGEQYF. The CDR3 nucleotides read TGTGCCAGCAGCCTTAGCGGGGGGGCCGGAGGCGAGCAGTACTTC.

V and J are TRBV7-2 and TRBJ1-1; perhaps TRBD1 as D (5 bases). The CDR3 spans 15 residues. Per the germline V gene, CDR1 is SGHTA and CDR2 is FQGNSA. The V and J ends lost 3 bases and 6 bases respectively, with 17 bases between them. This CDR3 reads CASSFQAPSRAEAFF. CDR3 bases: TGTGCCAGCAGCTTCCAGGCGCCCTCCAGGGCTGAAGCTTTCTTT.

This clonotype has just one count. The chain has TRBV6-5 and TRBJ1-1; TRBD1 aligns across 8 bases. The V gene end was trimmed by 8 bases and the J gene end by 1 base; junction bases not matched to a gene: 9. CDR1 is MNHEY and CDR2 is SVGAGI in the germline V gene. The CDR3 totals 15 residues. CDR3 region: CASGDRLTRNTEAFF. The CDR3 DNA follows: TGTGCCAGCGGGGACAGGTTGACGCGGAACACTGAAGCTTTCTTT.

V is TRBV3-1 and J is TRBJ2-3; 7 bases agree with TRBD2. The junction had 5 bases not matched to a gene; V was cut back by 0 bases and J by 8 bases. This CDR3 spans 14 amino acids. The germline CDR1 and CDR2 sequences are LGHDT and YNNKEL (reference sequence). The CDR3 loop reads CASSQDWGGRTQYF. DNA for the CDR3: TGTGCCAGCAGCCAAGATTGGGGGGGTCGTACGCAGTATTTT.

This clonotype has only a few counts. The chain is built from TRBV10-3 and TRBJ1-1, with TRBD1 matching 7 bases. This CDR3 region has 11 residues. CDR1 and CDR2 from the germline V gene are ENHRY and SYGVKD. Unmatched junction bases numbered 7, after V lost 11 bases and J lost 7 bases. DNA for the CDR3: TGTGCCCCACGTGGGGACAGTGAAGCTTTCTTT. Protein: CAPRGDSEAFF.

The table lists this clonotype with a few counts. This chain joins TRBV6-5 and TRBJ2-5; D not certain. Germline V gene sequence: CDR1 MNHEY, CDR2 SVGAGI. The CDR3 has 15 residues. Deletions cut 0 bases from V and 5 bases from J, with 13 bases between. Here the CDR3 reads CASSYSSLGLETQYF. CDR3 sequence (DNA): TGTGCCAGCAGTTACTCGAGCCTCGGGCTGGAGACCCAGTACTTC.

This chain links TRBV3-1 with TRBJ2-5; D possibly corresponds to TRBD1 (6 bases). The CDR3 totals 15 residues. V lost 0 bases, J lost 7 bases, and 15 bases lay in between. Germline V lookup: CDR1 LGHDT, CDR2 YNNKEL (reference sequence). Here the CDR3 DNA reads TGTGCCAGCAGCCAAGATTGGGACACTAGTGCGACCCAGTACTTC. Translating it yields CASSQDWDTSATQYF.

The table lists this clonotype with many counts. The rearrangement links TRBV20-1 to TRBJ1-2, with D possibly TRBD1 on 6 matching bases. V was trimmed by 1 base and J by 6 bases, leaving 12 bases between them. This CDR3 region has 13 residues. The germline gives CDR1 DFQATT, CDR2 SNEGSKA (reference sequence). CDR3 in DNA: TGCAGTGCTAGAGCAGCGGGGGCTAATGGCTACACCTTC. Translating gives CSARAAGANGYTF.

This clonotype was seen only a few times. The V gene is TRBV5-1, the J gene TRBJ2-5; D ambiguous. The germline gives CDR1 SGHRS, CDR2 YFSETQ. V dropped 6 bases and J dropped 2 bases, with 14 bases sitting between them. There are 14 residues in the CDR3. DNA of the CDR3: TGCGCCAGCAAAAGTGTGGCCGCTCAAGAGACCCAGTACTTC. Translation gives CASKSVAAQETQYF.

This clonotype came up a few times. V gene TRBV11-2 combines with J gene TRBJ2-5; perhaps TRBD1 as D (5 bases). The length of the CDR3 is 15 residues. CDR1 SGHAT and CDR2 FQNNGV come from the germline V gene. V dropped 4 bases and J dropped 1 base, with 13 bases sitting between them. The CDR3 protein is CASSSGARTQETQYF. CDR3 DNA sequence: TGTGCCAGCAGCTCTGGGGCCCGGACCCAAGAGACCCAGTACTTC.

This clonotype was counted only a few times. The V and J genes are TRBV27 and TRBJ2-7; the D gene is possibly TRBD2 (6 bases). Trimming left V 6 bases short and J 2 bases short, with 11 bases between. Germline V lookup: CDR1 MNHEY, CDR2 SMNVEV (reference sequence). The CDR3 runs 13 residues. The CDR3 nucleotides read TGTGCCAGCAGCATAGGGGAGGCCTACGAGCAGTACTTC. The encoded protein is CASSIGEAYEQYF.

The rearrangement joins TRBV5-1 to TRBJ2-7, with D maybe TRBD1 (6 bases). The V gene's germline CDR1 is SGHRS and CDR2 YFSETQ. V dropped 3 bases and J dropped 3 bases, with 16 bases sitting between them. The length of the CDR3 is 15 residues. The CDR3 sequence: CASSSSGQPNYEQYF. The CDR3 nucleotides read TGCGCCAGCAGCTCATCCGGACAGCCCAACTACGAGCAGTACTTC.

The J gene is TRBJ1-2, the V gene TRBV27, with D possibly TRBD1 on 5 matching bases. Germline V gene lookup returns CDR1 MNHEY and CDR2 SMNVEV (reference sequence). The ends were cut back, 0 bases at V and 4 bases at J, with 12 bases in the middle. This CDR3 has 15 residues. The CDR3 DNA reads TGTGCCAGCAGTTTATCAACCGACGGGACCTATGGCTACACCTTC. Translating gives CASSLSTDGTYGYTF.

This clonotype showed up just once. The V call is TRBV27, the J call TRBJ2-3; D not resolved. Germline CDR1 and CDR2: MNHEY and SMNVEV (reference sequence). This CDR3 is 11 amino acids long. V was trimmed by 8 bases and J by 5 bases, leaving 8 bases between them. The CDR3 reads CASVTGDTQYF. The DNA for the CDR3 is TGTGCCAGCGTAACGGGAGATACGCAGTATTTT.

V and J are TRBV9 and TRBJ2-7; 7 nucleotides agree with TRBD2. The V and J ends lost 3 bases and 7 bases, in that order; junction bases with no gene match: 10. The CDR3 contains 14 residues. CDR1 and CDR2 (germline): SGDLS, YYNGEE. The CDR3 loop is CASSGDYSPREQYF. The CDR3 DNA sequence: TGTGCCAGCAGCGGGGACTACTCCCCGCGAGAGCAGTACTTC.

CDR3 loop: CATLDRANTGELFF. CDR3 sequence (DNA): TGTGCCACCTTAGACAGAGCGAACACCGGGGAGCTGTTTTTT. The V call is TRBV10-3, the J call TRBJ2-2; D is perhaps TRBD1 (5 bases). CDR1 and CDR2 from the germline V gene are ENHRY and SYGVKD. V lost 10 bases and J 0 bases, leaving 12 bases between the germline ends. This CDR3 region has 14 residues.

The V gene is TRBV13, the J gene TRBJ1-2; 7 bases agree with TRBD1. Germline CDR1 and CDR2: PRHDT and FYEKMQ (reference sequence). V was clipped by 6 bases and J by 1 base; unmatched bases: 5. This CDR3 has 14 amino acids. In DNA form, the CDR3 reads TGTGCCAGCAGTAGGGGACAGAGTAACTATGGCTACACCTTC. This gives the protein CASSRGQSNYGYTF.

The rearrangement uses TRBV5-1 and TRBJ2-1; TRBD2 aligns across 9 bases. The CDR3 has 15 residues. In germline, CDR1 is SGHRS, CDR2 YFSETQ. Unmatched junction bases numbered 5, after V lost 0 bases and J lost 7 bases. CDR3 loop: CASSLETSGRNEQFF. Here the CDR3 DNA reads TGCGCCAGCAGCTTGGAGACTAGCGGTAGGAATGAGCAGTTCTTC.

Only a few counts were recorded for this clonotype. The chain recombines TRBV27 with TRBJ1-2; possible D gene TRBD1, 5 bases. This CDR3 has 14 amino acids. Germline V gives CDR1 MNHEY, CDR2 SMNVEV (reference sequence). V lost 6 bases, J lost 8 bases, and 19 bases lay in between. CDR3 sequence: CASRPIRELIGYTF. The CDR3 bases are TGTGCCAGCAGGCCGATCAGGGAGCTTATAGGCTACACCTTC.

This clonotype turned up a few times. The CDR3 sequence is CASRKTGDNEQFF. Here the CDR3 DNA reads TGTGCCAGCAGAAAGACAGGGGACAATGAGCAGTTCTTC. This rearrangement joins TRBV12-3 or TRBV12-4 to TRBJ2-1, with 8 bases that match TRBD1. This CDR3 has 13 amino acids. Trimming cost V 6 bases and J 5 bases; bases outside gene matches: 3.

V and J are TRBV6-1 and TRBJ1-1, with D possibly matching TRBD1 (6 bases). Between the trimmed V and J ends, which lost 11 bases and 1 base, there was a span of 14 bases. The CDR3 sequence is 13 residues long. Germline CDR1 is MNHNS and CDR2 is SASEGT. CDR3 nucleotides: TGTGCCTCATTTAGGGGGGCGAACACTGAAGCTTTCTTT. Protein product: CASFRGANTEAFF.

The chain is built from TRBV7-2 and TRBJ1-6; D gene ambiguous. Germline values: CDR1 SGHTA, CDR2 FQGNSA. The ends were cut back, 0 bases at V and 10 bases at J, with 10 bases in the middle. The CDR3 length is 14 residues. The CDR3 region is CASSLAGPGSPLHF. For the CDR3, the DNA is TGTGCCAGCAGCTTAGCAGGGCCGGGATCACCCCTCCACTTT.

Here the CDR3 DNA reads TGTGCCAGCAGTCCTCCAACAGGGGCTAACGGCTACACCTTC. Its translation: CASSPPTGANGYTF. The V and J genes are TRBV6-6 and TRBJ1-2; 7 nucleotides align to TRBD1. V shed 5 bases, J shed 8 bases, and the junction held 11 bases outside the gene matches. CDR3 length equals 14 residues. The V gene's germline CDR1 is MNHNY and CDR2 SVGAGI (reference sequence).